The 18 T cell receptor beta chains below come from one sample, sequenced in a study of cytomegalovirus exposure and HLA in healthy donors. Both 60 Vbeta primers and 13 Jbeta primers went into the PCR. The repertoire was sequenced with immunoSEQ multiplex PCR; TCRdb's copy has only in-frame clones and lacks some. The sample lists about 45,000 clones, about nine tenths occurring once. Sequencing was done on a sample of PBMCs. These receptors all come from a woman between 35 and 50 years old in good health and CMV-seropositive.

V usage is TRBV15 and J usage is TRBJ2-5, with 14 positions matching TRBD2. Germline lookup yields CDR1 LNHNV and CDR2 YYDKDF (reference sequence). This CDR3 region has 14 residues. V lost 8 bases, J lost 5 bases, and 4 bases stayed unmatched. The CDR3 sequence: CATGLAGGGETQYF. The CDR3 nucleotides are TGTGCCACCGGACTAGCGGGAGGAGGGGAGACCCAGTACTTC.

V and J are TRBV28 and TRBJ2-7, with a tentative D call TRBD2 (5 bases). The ends were cut back, 8 bases at V and 1 base at J, with 12 bases in the middle. Germline values: CDR1 MDHEN, CDR2 SYDVKM. The CDR3 sequence is 13 residues long. CDR3 sequence: CASFSGESYEQYF. CDR3 DNA: TGTGCCAGCTTCTCCGGGGAGTCCTACGAGCAGTACTTC.

This clone was detected only once. The rearrangement joins TRBV18 to TRBJ1-5; maybe TRBD1 (5 bases). The CDR3 sequence is 14 residues long. V was cut by 4 bases and J by 7 bases, with 14 bases left in between. The germline V gene encodes CDR1 KGHSH and CDR2 LQKENI. CDR3 nucleotide sequence: TGTGCCAGCTCACGGGGGGGGTTTGACCAGCCCCAGCATTTT. It specifies CASSRGGFDQPQHF.

The V call is TRBV6-1, the J call TRBJ2-7, with 7 bases aligning to TRBD2. Germline V gene lookup returns CDR1 MNHNS and CDR2 SASEGT. V was clipped by 4 bases and J by 0 bases; unmatched bases: 6. This CDR3 is built from 15 residues. CDR3 in DNA: TGTGCCAGCAGTGTCTCTAGCGGCTCCTCCTACGAGCAGTACTTC. Translation: CASSVSSGSSYEQYF.

This clone was seen a single time. The gene calls are TRBV5-1 and TRBJ2-1; a weak D match, TRBD2 (5 bases). The CDR3 has 13 amino acids. V was pared by 0 bases and J by 8 bases, with 9 bases between. In germline, CDR1 is SGHRS, CDR2 YFSETQ. CDR3 DNA: TGCGCCAGCAGCTTGGGTCCGGAGGATGAGCAGTTCTTC. It encodes CASSLGPEDEQFF.

This rearrangement joins TRBV19 to TRBJ1-2, with TRBD1 as a possible D gene (5 bases). V dropped 5 bases and J dropped 7 bases, with 11 bases sitting between them. Germline V CDR1 and CDR2: LNHDA, SQIVND (reference sequence). There are 12 residues in the CDR3. The CDR3 loop is CASSARQSGYTF. The CDR3 nucleotides are TGTGCCAGTAGTGCTAGACAGTCTGGCTACACCTTC.

The genes are TRBV10-1 and TRBJ2-2; a weak D match, TRBD2 (5 bases). Germline assignment: CDR1 WNHNN and CDR2 SYGVQD (reference sequence). This CDR3 contains 16 residues. V lost 6 bases and J 1 base, leaving 15 bases between the germline ends. The CDR3: CASSARPGMNTGELFF. In DNA, the CDR3 is TGCGCCAGCAGCGCCCGCCCGGGGATGAACACCGGGGAGCTGTTTTTT.

The chain links TRBV7-2 to TRBJ1-2; TRBD1 might be the D (5 bases). There are 16 residues in the CDR3. Germline loops: CDR1 SGHTA, CDR2 FQGNSA. Trimming left V 5 bases short and J 4 bases short, with 20 bases between. The CDR3: CASSAPGLFGGYGYTF. DNA for the CDR3: TGTGCCAGCAGCGCCCCGGGACTTTTTGGAGGCTATGGCTACACCTTC.

There are a few counts of this clone. This chain uses TRBV6-1 with TRBJ1-6; no firm D call. The V end was cut by 1 base, the J end by 8 bases, with 18 bases between. The CDR3 runs to 17 residues. CDR1 MNHNS and CDR2 SASEGT come from the germline V gene. CDR3 region: CASSEEFGFSGDSPLHF. The DNA for the CDR3 is TGTGCCAGCAGTGAAGAATTCGGCTTCAGCGGAGATTCACCCCTCCACTTT.

The rearrangement links TRBV19 to TRBJ2-5; 10 positions agree with TRBD2. Trimming removed 8 bases from V and 5 bases from J; junction bases left unmatched: 2. Germline V gene lookup returns CDR1 LNHDA and CDR2 SQIVND (reference sequence). CDR3 size: 12 residues. CDR3 in amino acids: CASWGLAETQYF. The CDR3 nucleotides read TGTGCCAGTTGGGGACTAGCGGAGACCCAGTACTTC.

The chain carries TRBV27 and TRBJ2-5; 7 bases line up with TRBD2. TRBJ2-7 explains the end of the DNA better; the J call may be wrong. Germline V CDR1 and CDR2: MNHEY, SMNVEV (reference sequence). This CDR3 has 13 residues. CDR3 amino acids: CASRWGGDYEQYF. The CDR3 DNA sequence: TGTGCCAGCAGGTGGGGAGGGGATTACGAGCAGTACTTC.

Notes on this clone: Germline and junction disagree at one end, which may indicate a read error. V and J are TRBV6-6 and TRBJ1-2, with D perhaps TRBD1 (6 bases). The CDR3 contains 14 residues. Germline V gene data show CDR1 as MNHNY and CDR2 as SVGAGI (reference sequence). The CDR3 sequence is CASSYSGQTLWLAF. As DNA, the CDR3 is TGTGCCAGCAGTTACTCCGGACAGACGCTATGGCTTGCCTTC.

The genes are TRBV2 and TRBJ2-3, with 9 bases lining up with TRBD1. The germline CDR1 and CDR2 sequences are SNHLY and FYNNEI. Trimming at V came to 10 bases and at J to 1 base, leaving 9 bases not matched to a gene. The CDR3 spans 15 residues. CDR3: CATHRDRVGTDTQYF. DNA for the CDR3: TGTGCCACCCATCGGGACAGGGTGGGCACAGATACGCAGTATTTT.

This chain uses TRBV29-1 with TRBJ2-2; TRBD2 matches at 12 bases. Trimming at V came to 1 base and at J to 5 bases, leaving 8 bases not matched to a gene. The CDR3 is made up of 17 amino acids. Germline V gene lookup returns CDR1 SQVTM and CDR2 ANQGSEA. CDR3 nucleotides: TGCAGCGTTGAAGGTCACCCTAGCGGGAGGGGTACCGGGGAGCTGTTTTTT. It translates to CSVEGHPSGRGTGELFF.

The chain employs TRBV6-1 and TRBJ2-1, with D perhaps TRBD2 (5 bases). The V end was cut by 2 bases, the J end by 5 bases, with 19 bases between. This CDR3 is 17 amino acids long. Germline CDR1 MNHNS, CDR2 SASEGT. CDR3 residues: CASSEMGVGWGNNEQFF. In nucleotides, the CDR3 is TGTGCCAGCAGTGAAATGGGAGTGGGTTGGGGAAACAATGAGCAGTTCTTC.

The chain combines TRBV7-3 with TRBJ2-7; 9 bases are a match to TRBD2. The CDR3 loop spans 15 amino acids. V shed 4 bases, J shed 4 bases, and the junction held 8 bases outside the gene matches. The germline CDR1 and CDR2 sequences are SGHTA and FQGTGA. CDR3 protein: CASSSRLAEGYEQYF. The CDR3, as DNA: TGTGCCAGCAGCTCCAGACTAGCGGAGGGATACGAGCAGTACTTC. Using reference TRBV7-3 and TRBJ2-7 for the parts outside the CDR3, the full variable domain is GAGVSQTPSNKVTEKGKYVELRCDPISGHTALYWYRQSLGQGPEFLIYFQGTGAADDSGLPNDRFFAVRPEGSVSTLKIQRTERGDSAVYLCASSSRLAEGYEQYFGPGTRLTVT.

The chain employs TRBV6-5 and TRBJ1-2; the D is unclear. Trimming pared 6 bases from V and 10 bases from J, leaving 18 bases between. There are 13 residues in the CDR3. Germline CDR1 MNHEY, CDR2 SVGAGI. CDR3 in DNA: TGTGCCAGCAGCGATACGACAAGGATGGACTACACCTTC. It is translated as CASSDTTRMDYTF.

This chain connects TRBV19 to TRBJ1-1; D possibly corresponds to TRBD1 (6 bases). The V gene's germline CDR1 is LNHDA and CDR2 SQIVND (reference sequence). The CDR3 contains 13 residues. Trimming pared 0 bases from V and 5 bases from J, leaving 7 bases between. In DNA, the CDR3 is TGTGCCAGTAGTATAGAGCAGGGGACTGAAGCTTTCTTT. Translating gives CASSIEQGTEAFF.